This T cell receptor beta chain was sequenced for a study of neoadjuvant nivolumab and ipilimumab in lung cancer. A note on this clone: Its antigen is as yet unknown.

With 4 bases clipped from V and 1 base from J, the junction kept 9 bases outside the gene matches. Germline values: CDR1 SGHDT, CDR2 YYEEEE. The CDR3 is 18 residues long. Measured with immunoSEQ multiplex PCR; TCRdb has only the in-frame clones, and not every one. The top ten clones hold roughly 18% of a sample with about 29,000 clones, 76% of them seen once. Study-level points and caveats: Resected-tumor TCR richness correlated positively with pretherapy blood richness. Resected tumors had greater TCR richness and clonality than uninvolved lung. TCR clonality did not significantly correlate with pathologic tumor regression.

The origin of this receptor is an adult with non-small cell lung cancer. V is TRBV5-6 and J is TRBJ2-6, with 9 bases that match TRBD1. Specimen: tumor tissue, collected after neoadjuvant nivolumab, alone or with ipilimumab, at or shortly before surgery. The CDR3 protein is CASSKAGQGKSGANVLTF. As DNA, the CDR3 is TGTGCCAGCAGCAAAGCGGGACAGGGAAAATCTGGGGCCAACGTCCTGACTTTC.